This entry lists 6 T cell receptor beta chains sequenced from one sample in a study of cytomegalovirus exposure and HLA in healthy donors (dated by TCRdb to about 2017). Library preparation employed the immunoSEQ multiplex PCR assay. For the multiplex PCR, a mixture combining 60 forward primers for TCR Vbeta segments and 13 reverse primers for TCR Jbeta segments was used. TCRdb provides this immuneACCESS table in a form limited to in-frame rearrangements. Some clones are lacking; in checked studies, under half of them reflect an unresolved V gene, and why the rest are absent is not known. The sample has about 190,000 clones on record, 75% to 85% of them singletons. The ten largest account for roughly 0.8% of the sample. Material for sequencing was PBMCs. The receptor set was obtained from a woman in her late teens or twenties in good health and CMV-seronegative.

CDR3 sequence (DNA): TGTGCCAGCTCGGGGGAGGGTGAAAAACTGTTTTTT. This translates into CASSGEGEKLFF. This rearrangement joins TRBV7-9 to TRBJ1-4; possible D gene TRBD1, 5 bases. This CDR3 contains 12 residues. The V gene's germline CDR1 is SEHNR and CDR2 FQNEAQ (reference sequence). Deletions cut 8 bases from V and 7 bases from J, with 11 bases between.

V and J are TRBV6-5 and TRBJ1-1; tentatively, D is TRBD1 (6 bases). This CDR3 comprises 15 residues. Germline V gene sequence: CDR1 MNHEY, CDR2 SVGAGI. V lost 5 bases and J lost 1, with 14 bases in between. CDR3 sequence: CASSRRGSRNTEAFF. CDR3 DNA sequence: TGTGCCAGCAGTCGCAGGGGATCGCGGAACACTGAAGCTTTCTTT.

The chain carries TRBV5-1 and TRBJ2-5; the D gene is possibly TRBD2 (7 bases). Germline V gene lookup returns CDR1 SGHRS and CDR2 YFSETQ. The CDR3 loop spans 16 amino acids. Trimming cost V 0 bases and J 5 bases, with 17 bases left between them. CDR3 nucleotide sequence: TGCGCCAGCAGCTTGGTGGTTGGGGGGGCTCAGGAGACCCAGTACTTC. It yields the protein CASSLVVGGAQETQYF.

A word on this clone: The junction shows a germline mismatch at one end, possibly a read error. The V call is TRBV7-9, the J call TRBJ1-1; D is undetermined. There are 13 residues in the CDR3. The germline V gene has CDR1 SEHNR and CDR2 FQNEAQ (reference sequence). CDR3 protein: CSSSLGSAFEAFF. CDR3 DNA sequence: TGTTCCAGCAGCTTAGGGTCAGCGTTTGAAGCTTTCTTT.

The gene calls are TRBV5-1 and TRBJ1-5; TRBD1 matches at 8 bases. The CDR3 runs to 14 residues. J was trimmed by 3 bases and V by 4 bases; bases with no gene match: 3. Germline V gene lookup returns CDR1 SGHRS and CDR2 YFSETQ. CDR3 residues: CASSVGQDNQPQHF. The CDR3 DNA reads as TGCGCCAGCAGCGTGGGACAGGACAATCAGCCCCAGCATTTT.

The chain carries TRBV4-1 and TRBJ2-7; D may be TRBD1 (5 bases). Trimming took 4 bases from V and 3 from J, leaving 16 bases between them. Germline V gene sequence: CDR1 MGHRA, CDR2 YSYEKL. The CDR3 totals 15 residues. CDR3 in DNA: TGCGCCAGCAGCCCCCAAGGGGAAGGGTTCTACGAGCAGTACTTC. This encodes CASSPQGEGFYEQYF.